This T cell receptor (beta chain) is from a study of T cell responses to AZD1222 COVID-19 vaccine. Only in-frame clones appear in the TCRdb table, and some are missing; sequencing was by immunoSEQ multiplex PCR. The repertoire has 95,000 to 100,000 clones, about 81% of them found once; the top ten carry about 14%. The CDR3 loop spans 15 amino acids. With 2 bases clipped from V and 7 bases from J, the junction kept 12 bases outside the gene matches. Germline CDR1 reads SGHNT; CDR2 reads YYREEE (reference sequence). Findings and caveats of the study: Donors were largely white British and mainly female; clonal diversity was possibly underestimated. Of the AZD1222 recipients, only 5 or 6 were seropositive at baseline. Across spike, vaccine-associated CD4 TCRs were found, dominant at 160-218 and 743-854.

As to this clone: The antigen is undetermined.

The receptor was isolated from an adult who received the AZD1222 COVID-19 vaccine. Here the sequenced sample was peripheral blood, taken 28 days after the second AZD1222 dose. The chain carries TRBV5-4 and TRBJ2-7; 7 bases are a match to TRBD1. CDR3 in amino acids: CASSFRARGKGEQYF. CDR3 DNA: TGTGCCAGCAGCTTTCGAGCCAGGGGGAAGGGGGAGCAGTACTTC.